This passage covers 30 T cell receptor beta chains from one sample sequenced in a study of shared clonotypes between healthy human individuals. Generated by immunoSEQ multiplex PCR, the TCRdb table keeps only in-frame clones and is missing some. Found here are approximately 2.3 million clones, 80% to 95% of them singletons; the top ten hold 0.39%. Material for sequencing was naive CD4+ T cells from PBMCs. Subset in this sample: CD45RA+ positively selected. The receptors were sampled from a man aged 18 to 30 in good health. Some clones in this sample may be carry-over from other donors' samples.

V gene TRBV11-2 combines with J gene TRBJ1-3, with no clear D. With 2 bases removed from V and 1 base from J, the gap between germline ends came to 12 bases. Germline V CDR1 and CDR2: SGHAT, FQNNGV. CDR3 size: 16 residues. The CDR3 sequence is CASSLYGSGSGNTIYF. The CDR3 DNA follows: TGTGCCAGCAGCTTATATGGGAGTGGGTCTGGAAACACCATATATTTT.

J is TRBJ2-7 and V is TRBV11-2; D is undetermined. Germline values: CDR1 SGHAT, CDR2 FQNNGV. V lost 0 bases and J lost 3, with 18 bases in between. The CDR3 has 17 amino acids. In DNA, the CDR3 is TGTGCCAGCAGCTTAGAGGGTACAGACAATTCTATCTACGAGCAGTACTTC. Amino acid sequence: CASSLEGTDNSIYEQYF.

The chain employs TRBV18 and TRBJ1-4; D possibly corresponds to TRBD1 (5 bases). The germline gives CDR1 KGHSH, CDR2 LQKENI. This CDR3 has 14 amino acids. With 8 bases removed from V and 4 bases from J, the gap between germline ends came to 14 bases. The DNA for the CDR3 is TGTGCCAGCCACCTTGACAGAGTTAATGAAAAACTGTTTTTT. Amino acids: CASHLDRVNEKLFF. The entire variable domain, with the rest obtained from reference TRBV18 and TRBJ1-4, is as follows: NAGVMQNPRHLVRRRGQEARLRCSPMKGHSHVYWYRQLPEEGLKFMVYLQKENIIDESGMPKERFSAEFPKEGPSILRIQQVVRGDSAAYFCASHLDRVNEKLFFGSGTQLSVL.

The chain combines TRBV7-2 with TRBJ1-2; perhaps TRBD1 as D (6 bases). Germline CDR1 is SGHTA and CDR2 is FQGNSA. This CDR3 has 14 residues. V was cut by 4 bases and J by 7 bases, with 16 bases left in between. CDR3 sequence: CASSWGHPEGGYTF. The CDR3 coding sequence is TGTGCCAGCAGCTGGGGACACCCTGAGGGTGGCTACACCTTC.

This chain connects TRBV7-2 to TRBJ2-1; 8 bases fit TRBD1. The V and J ends lost 1 base and 12 bases, in that order; junction bases with no gene match: 8. Germline CDR1 reads SGHTA; CDR2 reads FQGNSA. The CDR3 consists of 14 residues. The CDR3 here is CASSLVGSQGAQFF. The CDR3 region has the DNA TGTGCCAGCAGCTTAGTCGGCTCCCAGGGGGCGCAGTTCTTC.

The V call is TRBV12-5, the J call TRBJ2-1; D is unclear. Trimming pared 0 bases from V and 3 bases from J, leaving 9 bases between. The CDR3 has 15 amino acids. Germline CDR1 and CDR2: LGHNT and FRNRAP. CDR3 DNA: TGTGCTAGTGGTTTGGTACTGGGGAACTACAATGAGCAGTTCTTC. It translates to CASGLVLGNYNEQFF.

The chain employs TRBV7-7 and TRBJ2-5; a possible D gene is TRBD2 (6 bases). Germline CDR1 reads SSHAT; CDR2 reads FNYEAQ (reference sequence). The V end lost 1 base, the J end lost 2 bases, and 8 bases lay between the germline ends. The CDR3 consists of 14 residues. CDR3 in DNA: TGTGCCAGCAGCTTAGTAGGGAGGCAAGAGACCCAGTACTTC. Residues: CASSLVGRQETQYF.

The chain joins TRBV7-9 to TRBJ1-4; 8 nucleotides line up with TRBD1. The CDR3 has 17 residues. CDR1 SEHNR and CDR2 FQNEAQ come from the germline V gene (reference sequence). After removal of 4 bases from V and 6 bases from J, the junction contained 13 bases not matched to a gene. The CDR3 bases are TGTGCCAGCAGCTCAGTCCCGGGACAGGCTTCGGATGAAAAACTGTTTTTT. Its protein product is CASSSVPGQASDEKLFF.

As concerns this clone: The junction differs from germline at one of its ends, possibly a read error. CDR3 loop: CASSGGGTLKTEAFF. The CDR3 coding sequence is TGTGCCAGCAGTGGAGGGGGAACACTGAAGACTGAAGCTTTCTTT. This chain links TRBV2 with TRBJ1-1; D may be TRBD1 (6 bases). From germline, CDR1 is SNHLY and CDR2 FYNNEI. This CDR3 contains 15 residues.

The chain combines TRBV7-2 with TRBJ2-6; D gene ambiguous. Trimming stripped 1 base from V and 0 bases from J, with 7 bases between. Germline V gene lookup returns CDR1 SGHTA and CDR2 FQGNSA. The CDR3 spans 16 residues. The CDR3 here is CASSLEWTSGANVLTF. DNA of the CDR3: TGTGCCAGCAGCTTAGAATGGACCTCTGGGGCCAACGTCCTGACTTTC.

The chain is built from TRBV9 and TRBJ2-5, with 9 positions matching TRBD1. Germline V gene lookup returns CDR1 SGDLS and CDR2 YYNGEE. Trimming cost V 2 bases and J 0 bases; bases outside gene matches: 5. The CDR3 totals 16 residues. The CDR3, as DNA: TGTGCCAGCAGCGTTCGGGACAGGGCCCACCAAGAGACCCAGTACTTC. Protein product: CASSVRDRAHQETQYF.

The chain is built from TRBV5-4 and TRBJ2-7; 7 bases are shared with TRBD2. The CDR3 runs 14 residues. The germline V gene encodes CDR1 SGHNT and CDR2 YYREEE (reference sequence). V was pared by 2 bases and J by 3 bases, with 5 bases of the junction left unmatched. The CDR3 sequence: CASSFGGRLYEQYF. Written as DNA, the CDR3 is TGTGCCAGCAGCTTTGGCGGGAGACTCTACGAGCAGTACTTC.

V and J are TRBV7-6 and TRBJ2-2; possible D gene TRBD1, 6 bases. Trimming pared 1 base from V and 5 bases from J, leaving 11 bases between. Germline CDR1 reads SGHVS; CDR2 reads FNYEAQ. This CDR3 is built from 15 residues. CDR3 sequence reads: CASSLGLRGTGELFF. Written as DNA, the CDR3 is TGTGCCAGCAGCTTAGGACTGAGGGGGACCGGGGAGCTGTTTTTT.

This clone has a single count. The chain links TRBV27 to TRBJ2-3; D is uncertain. V was pared by 6 bases and J by 2 bases, with 21 bases between. Germline lookup yields CDR1 MNHEY and CDR2 SMNVEV (reference sequence). This CDR3 has 17 amino acids. The CDR3 spells CASSRTLLGPNTDTQYF. DNA of the CDR3: TGTGCCAGCAGCCGGACCCTATTAGGGCCGAACACAGATACGCAGTATTTT.

This sequence joins TRBV15 and TRBJ2-7; 8 bases are shared with TRBD1. Germline CDR1 LNHNV, CDR2 YYDKDF (reference sequence). The CDR3 is 15 residues long. V dropped 0 bases and J dropped 6; count of bases not matched to a gene: 7. DNA of the CDR3: TGTGCCACCAGCAGAGATGGCAGGGGGCTCATCGAGCAGTACTTC. This gives the protein CATSRDGRGLIEQYF.

This clone was found a few times. The chain is built from TRBV5-1 and TRBJ1-1; a possible D gene is TRBD1 (5 bases). CDR1 is SGHRS and CDR2 is YFSETQ in the germline V gene. CDR3 size: 15 residues. V lost 0 bases, J lost 4 bases, and 13 bases lay in between. CDR3 nucleotide sequence: TGCGCCAGCAGCTTGGCGGGGGTGCCGGGCACTGAAGCTTTCTTT. It encodes CASSLAGVPGTEAFF.

V is TRBV6-5 and J is TRBJ1-5, with 8 positions matching TRBD1. The CDR3 runs 14 residues. Trimming removed 6 bases from V and 4 bases from J; junction bases left unmatched: 5. Germline V lookup: CDR1 MNHEY, CDR2 SVGAGI. The CDR3 here is CASSVRTGNQPQHF. CDR3 DNA: TGTGCCAGCAGCGTGAGGACAGGGAATCAGCCCCAGCATTTT.

The V call is TRBV6-6, the J call TRBJ1-2, with 11 bases identical to TRBD1. The CDR3 totals 14 residues. Trimming took 2 bases from V and 6 from J; bases not matched to a gene: 2. From germline, CDR1 is MNHNY and CDR2 SVGAGI (reference sequence). The CDR3 loop is CASSYGGQGDGYTF. CDR3 DNA: TGTGCCAGCAGTTACGGGGGACAGGGGGATGGCTACACCTTC.

Here the CDR3 DNA reads TGCGCCACCGCGTCGAACACCGGGGAGCTGTTTTTT. Amino acids: CATASNTGELFF. This chain links TRBV10-1 with TRBJ2-2; D ambiguous. Germline loops: CDR1 WNHNN, CDR2 SYGVQD (reference sequence). CDR3 length equals 12 residues. V was pared by 10 bases and J by 0 bases, with 6 bases between.

The rearrangement joins TRBV18 to TRBJ2-2; a possible D gene is TRBD1 (5 bases). The CDR3 consists of 12 residues. V lost 6 bases to trimming and J lost 7 bases, with 9 bases between them. Germline V gene lookup returns CDR1 KGHSH and CDR2 LQKENI. CDR3 protein: CASSPQGGELFF. For the CDR3, the DNA is TGTGCCAGCTCGCCCCAGGGCGGGGAGCTGTTTTTT.

The genes are TRBV28 and TRBJ2-3; D not resolved. The CDR3 spans 15 residues. Germline V gives CDR1 MDHEN, CDR2 SYDVKM. V was pared by 8 bases and J by 0 bases, with 15 bases between. The CDR3 protein is CASRPPSLSTDTQYF. CDR3 nucleotides: TGTGCCAGCCGCCCCCCCTCCCTTAGCACAGATACGCAGTATTTT.

This clone has just one count. V gene TRBV5-4 combines with J gene TRBJ2-2; 11 bases align to TRBD2. V was clipped by 0 bases and J by 4 bases; unmatched bases: 2. This CDR3 comprises 16 residues. Germline CDR1 is SGHNT and CDR2 is YYREEE (reference sequence). CDR3 in amino acids: CASSLGLAGTTGELFF. In nucleotides, the CDR3 is TGTGCCAGCAGCTTGGGACTAGCGGGGACCACCGGGGAGCTGTTTTTT.

The CDR3 is CAWSVFGGNKNIQYF. The CDR3 bases are TGTGCCTGGAGTGTTTTCGGGGGTAACAAAAACATTCAGTACTTC. The J gene is TRBJ2-4, the V gene TRBV30; D possibly corresponds to TRBD2 (6 bases). The CDR3 runs 15 residues. V lost 0 bases to trimming and J lost 3 bases, with 12 bases between them. Looked up from germline, CDR1 is GTSNPN and CDR2 is SVGIG (reference sequence).

CDR3 nucleotides: TGTGCCAGCAGTTTATTTGTCGTGCGAAGCGGGAGGGCCGATGAGCAGTTCTTC. Protein product: CASSLFVVRSGRADEQFF. The chain joins TRBV27 to TRBJ2-1; 10 bases match TRBD2. The CDR3 has 18 residues. V gave up 1 base and J gave up 8 bases; unmatched junction bases: 14. Germline V gene sequence: CDR1 MNHEY, CDR2 SMNVEV (reference sequence).

V gene TRBV2 combines with J gene TRBJ2-7; D not certain. V gave up 6 bases and J gave up 2 bases, with 17 bases separating them. The germline V gene has CDR1 SNHLY and CDR2 FYNNEI. This CDR3 is built from 15 residues. CDR3 DNA sequence: TGTGCCAGCAGGTTCCGGATCCTTGGGGCCTACGAGCAGTACTTC. This codes for CASRFRILGAYEQYF.

This clone was seen more than once but under ten times. Additional DNA sequences in this sample encode the identical CDR3. The chain links TRBV14 to TRBJ1-1, with D unresolved. V lost 6 bases, J lost 0 bases, and 8 bases lay in between. The CDR3 runs to 13 residues. CDR1 SGHDN and CDR2 FVKESK come from the germline V gene. The DNA of the CDR3 is TGTGCCAGCAGTCAACAGCTGAACACTGAAGCTTTCTTT. It yields the protein CASSQQLNTEAFF.

The V call is TRBV5-4, the J call TRBJ1-3, with a weak D call TRBD1 (5 bases). V shed 2 bases and J shed 2 bases, with 8 bases lying between them. The CDR3 spans 14 residues. Germline CDR1 reads SGHNT; CDR2 reads YYREEE (reference sequence). Here the CDR3 reads CASSFGTAGNTIYF. CDR3 sequence (DNA): TGTGCCAGCAGCTTTGGGACGGCTGGAAACACCATATATTTT.

The chain recombines TRBV5-1 with TRBJ2-1, with TRBD1 matching over 8 bases. V was clipped by 4 bases and J by 8 bases; unmatched bases: 11. The CDR3 has 15 residues. CDR1 is SGHRS, CDR2 YFSETQ, per germline. CDR3 protein: CASSPGPGGGHEQFF. CDR3 nucleotides: TGCGCCAGCAGCCCCGGGCCAGGGGGCGGGCATGAGCAGTTCTTC.

Only one count was recorded for this clone. The rearrangement uses TRBV5-4 and TRBJ1-3; no clear D. The germline CDR1 and CDR2 sequences are SGHNT and YYREEE (reference sequence). Between the trimmed V and J ends, which lost 4 bases and 4 bases, there was a span of 9 bases. This CDR3 contains 13 residues. This chain's CDR3 is CASSPGIGNTIYF. The CDR3 region has the DNA TGTGCCAGCAGCCCCGGAATCGGAAACACCATATATTTT.

The chain links TRBV6-6 to TRBJ2-7; 8 bases agree with TRBD1. There are 13 residues in the CDR3. The junction had 9 bases not matched to a gene; V was cut back by 7 bases and J by 7 bases. CDR1 and CDR2 (germline): MNHNY, SVGAGI (reference sequence). CDR3 sequence: CASNQAGGSEQYF. The CDR3, as DNA: TGTGCCAGCAACCAGGCAGGGGGCTCAGAGCAGTACTTC.